The 23 T cell receptor beta chains listed next were all sequenced from one sample in a study of cytomegalovirus exposure and HLA in healthy donors. Primers for the PCR totalled 60 Vbeta and 13 Jbeta. Libraries were prepared by immunoSEQ multiplex PCR; TCRdb keeps only in-frame clonotypes and omits some of them. The repertoire holds 100,000 to 150,000 clones, with approximately 78% as singletons. Material for sequencing was PBMCs. The source is a man under 40 in good health and CMV-seropositive.

The CDR3 loop is CASSPLGSPYNEQFF. CDR3 in DNA: TGTGCCAGCAGTCCCCTGGGCTCCCCCTACAATGAGCAGTTCTTC. J is TRBJ2-1 and V is TRBV27; D gene uncertain. Germline assignment: CDR1 MNHEY and CDR2 SMNVEV (reference sequence). V shed 5 bases and J shed 2 bases, with 13 bases lying between them. This CDR3 is 15 amino acids long.

This chain's CDR3 is CASNGGYEQYF. Written as DNA, the CDR3 is TGTGCCAGCAACGGGGGCTACGAGCAGTACTTC. The gene calls are TRBV28 and TRBJ2-7; D is perhaps TRBD2 (6 bases). The CDR3 covers 11 residues. CDR1 is MDHEN, CDR2 SYDVKM, per germline. V lost 7 bases and J 3 bases, leaving 7 bases between the germline ends.

V and J are TRBV23-1 and TRBJ1-1; no firm D call. Being an ORF, TRBV23-1 has a function that is uncertain. CDR3 length: 17 residues. The V gene lost 0 bases and the J gene lost 1 base, with 15 bases spanning the gap. The DNA for the CDR3 is TGCGCCAGCAGTCAATCCCATCGGGTGGTCGGGAACACTGAAGCTTTCTTT. Translation: CASSQSHRVVGNTEAFF.

This chain connects TRBV5-1 to TRBJ2-7; D not resolved. V lost 4 bases to trimming and J lost 3 bases, with 11 bases between them. Per the germline V gene, CDR1 is SGHRS and CDR2 is YFSETQ. The CDR3 is 13 amino acids. The chain's CDR3 is CASSSDLYYEQYF. CDR3 DNA sequence: TGCGCCAGCAGCAGTGACTTATACTACGAGCAGTACTTC.

V and J are TRBV5-1 and TRBJ1-5, with a possible D match to TRBD1 (5 bases). The CDR3 covers 15 residues. The V end lost 4 bases, the J end lost 9 bases, and 20 bases lay between the germline ends. Germline V CDR1 and CDR2: SGHRS, YFSETQ. CDR3 nucleotides: TGCGCCAGCAGCCTGAGACCAGGGTCGTCTGGGCCCCAGCATTTT. Translated: CASSLRPGSSGPQHF.

The chain carries TRBV5-4 and TRBJ2-5; maybe TRBD2 (6 bases). This CDR3 has 17 amino acids. The V end was cut by 0 bases, the J end by 5 bases, with 20 bases between. Germline assignment: CDR1 SGHNT and CDR2 YYREEE (reference sequence). The CDR3 sequence is CASSLAVLPGVGETQYF. The CDR3 bases are TGTGCCAGCAGCTTGGCGGTTCTCCCGGGAGTTGGGGAGACCCAGTACTTC.

This clone showed up just a few times. The chain combines TRBV2 with TRBJ2-5; the D gene is possibly TRBD1 (6 bases). This CDR3 is 13 amino acids long. Germline V gene sequence: CDR1 SNHLY, CDR2 FYNNEI. V lost 3 bases, J lost 5 bases, and 10 bases lay in between. For the CDR3, the DNA is TGTGCCAGCAGTGACAGGGGTTACGAGACCCAGTACTTC. Its translation is CASSDRGYETQYF.

The J gene is TRBJ1-2, the V gene TRBV9; D gene ambiguous. The CDR3 contains 12 residues. V lost 0 bases, J lost 8 bases, and 8 bases lay in between. The germline CDR1 and CDR2 sequences are SGDLS and YYNGEE. In DNA form, the CDR3 reads TGTGCCAGCAGCGTAGGTGGGCTAGGCTACACCTTC. This codes for CASSVGGLGYTF.

This chain uses TRBV11-2 with TRBJ2-5; 10 nucleotides agree with TRBD2. The CDR3 consists of 15 residues. The germline gives CDR1 SGHAT, CDR2 FQNNGV. With 4 bases clipped from V and 5 bases from J, the junction kept 7 bases outside the gene matches. CDR3 residues: CASSSIQRGGETQYF. In DNA form, the CDR3 reads TGTGCCAGCAGCTCTATCCAGCGGGGGGGGGAGACCCAGTACTTC.

The rearrangement uses TRBV29-1 and TRBJ2-7; a weak D match, TRBD1 (5 bases). The V and J ends lost 0 bases and 9 bases respectively, with 18 bases between them. Germline V gene lookup returns CDR1 SQVTM and CDR2 ANQGSEA. The CDR3 is 14 amino acids. CDR3 nucleotides: TGCAGCGTTGAAGAGGGGCAGAATCAAGGTGGGCAGTACTTC. Translation gives CSVEEGQNQGGQYF.

The chain is built from TRBV7-2 and TRBJ2-7; possible D gene TRBD1, 5 bases. Germline CDR1 reads SGHTA; CDR2 reads FQGNSA. The CDR3 loop spans 15 amino acids. Trimming left V 1 base short and J 1 base short, with 11 bases between. The CDR3 spells CASSLGGRESYEQYF. For the CDR3, the DNA is TGTGCCAGCAGCTTAGGGGGCAGGGAATCCTACGAGCAGTACTTC.

This clone was found once. The chain has TRBV5-6 and TRBJ1-5; 7 positions match TRBD1. Germline CDR1 SGHDT, CDR2 YYEEEE. After removal of 0 bases from V and 5 bases from J, the junction contained 2 bases not matched to a gene. The CDR3 is 14 residues long. The CDR3 nucleotides are TGTGCCAGCAGCTTGGGACAGGGTCATCAGCCCCAGCATTTT. Translating gives CASSLGQGHQPQHF.

The chain recombines TRBV7-2 with TRBJ1-2; tentative D call: TRBD1 (6 bases). There are 15 residues in the CDR3. CDR1 and CDR2 (germline): SGHTA, FQGNSA. The germline V and J ends were trimmed by 1 base and 8 bases, with 17 bases remaining between them. The CDR3 region has the DNA TGTGCCAGCAGCTTAGGGGCAGGGGAAAGAAGGGGCTACACCTTC. Residues: CASSLGAGERRGYTF.

The rearrangement joins TRBV6-1 to TRBJ2-1; 9 nucleotides line up with TRBD1. Germline CDR1 and CDR2: MNHNS and SASEGT. The CDR3 has 16 amino acids. V was clipped by 3 bases and J by 6 bases; unmatched bases: 9. The CDR3 DNA follows: TGTGCCAGCAGTGAGGCTCCGGGACAGGGAAGCAATGAGCAGTTCTTC. Translation: CASSEAPGQGSNEQFF.

The chain links TRBV11-1 to TRBJ2-3, with 7 bases identical to TRBD1. Trimming removed 3 bases from V and 1 base from J; junction bases left unmatched: 1. The CDR3 sequence is 14 residues long. Germline lookup yields CDR1 SGHAT and CDR2 FQDESV (reference sequence). CDR3 DNA sequence: TGTGCCAGCAGCTTCACAGGGGGCACAGATACGCAGTATTTT. Translated: CASSFTGGTDTQYF. Variable domain in full (rest from reference TRBV11-1 and TRBJ2-3): EAEVAQSPRYKITEKSQAVAFWCDPISGHATLYWYRQILGQGPELLVQFQDESVVDDSQLPKDRFSAERLKGVDSTLKIQPAELGDSAMYLCASSFTGGTDTQYFGPGTRLTVL.

The rearrangement links TRBV7-9 to TRBJ2-7; the D gene is possibly TRBD1 (7 bases). The CDR3 is 13 amino acids. Trimming shortened V by 6 bases and J by 7 bases, and 16 bases separated the two germline ends. Germline-derived CDR1 and CDR2 are SEHNR and FQNEAQ (reference sequence). The CDR3 nucleotides read TGTGCCAGCAGTTCCCAGCAGGGGGGAGAGCAGTACTTC. Translating it yields CASSSQQGGEQYF.

Of note for this clone: Germline is not matched at one junction end, which may reflect a read error. The V call is TRBV28, the J call TRBJ2-1; 16 nucleotides line up with TRBD2. The CDR3 extends over 14 amino acids. Per the germline V gene, CDR1 is MDHEN and CDR2 is SYDVKM. CDR3 DNA: TGTGCCAGCAGTTTGGGACTAGCGGGAGGGCCACGACTCTTC. Its translation: CASSLGLAGGPRLF.

The rearrangement uses TRBV7-2 and TRBJ2-3; TRBD1 is a possible D gene (6 bases). Per the germline V gene, CDR1 is SGHTA and CDR2 is FQGNSA. V was pared by 2 bases and J by 3 bases, with 9 bases between. The CDR3 is 14 residues long. The CDR3: CASSLNQGTDTQYF. In nucleotides, the CDR3 is TGTGCCAGCAGCTTAAATCAGGGGACAGATACGCAGTATTTT.

The J gene is TRBJ1-2, the V gene TRBV15; 7 nucleotides match TRBD1. This CDR3 comprises 14 residues. V lost 0 bases and J lost 8; bases outside the gene matches: 6. The germline gives CDR1 LNHNV, CDR2 YYDKDF (reference sequence). CDR3 nucleotide sequence: TGTGCCACCAGCAGAGATAGGGGGCAGAGAGGCTACACCTTC. This translates into CATSRDRGQRGYTF.

The rearrangement uses TRBV9 and TRBJ2-7; 8 positions agree with TRBD1. The CDR3 totals 16 residues. V lost 4 bases and J lost 5; bases outside the gene matches: 14. Germline CDR1 SGDLS, CDR2 YYNGEE. CDR3: CASSHRTTGEFHEQYF. CDR3 coding DNA: TGTGCCAGCAGCCACCGAACGACAGGGGAGTTCCACGAGCAGTACTTC.

The chain joins TRBV9 to TRBJ2-1; possibly TRBD2 for D (6 bases). The CDR3 loop spans 15 amino acids. V was shortened by 0 bases and J by 4 bases, with 11 bases between the two germline ends. The V gene's germline CDR1 is SGDLS and CDR2 YYNGEE. CDR3 loop: CASSVAGALYNEQFF. CDR3 sequence (DNA): TGTGCCAGCAGCGTAGCGGGAGCGCTATACAATGAGCAGTTCTTC. The full variable domain, in which reference TRBV9 and TRBJ2-1 provide the parts outside the CDR3, is DSGVTQTPKHLITATGQRVTLRCSPRSGDLSVYWYQQSLDQGLQFLIQYYNGEERAKGNILERFSAQQFPDLHSELNLSSLELGDSALYFCASSVAGALYNEQFFGPGTRLTVL.

The sample holds one count of this clone. The chain is built from TRBV6-4 and TRBJ2-3, with 7 bases lining up with TRBD2. Trimming cost V 3 bases and J 0 bases; bases outside gene matches: 3. Germline assignment: CDR1 MRHNA and CDR2 SNTAGT. This CDR3 comprises 15 residues. CDR3 in DNA: TGTGCCAGCAGTGAGTCCGGGGGGAGCACAGATACGCAGTATTTT. This translates into CASSESGGSTDTQYF.

This clone was observed a single time. An end of the junction differs from the germline gene, which may be a read error. This chain joins TRBV7-7 and TRBJ2-1; D remains unclear. There are 12 residues in the CDR3. Germline CDR1 SSHAT, CDR2 FNYEAQ (reference sequence). CDR3 DNA: TGTGCTAGCAGCTTAGTTGGCGGAGAACAGTTCTTC. This gives the protein CASSLVGGEQFF. Using reference TRBV7-7 and TRBJ2-1 for the parts outside the CDR3, the full variable domain is GAGVSQSPRYKVTKRGQDVTLRCDPISSHATLYWYQQALGQGPEFLTYFNYEAQPDKSGLPSDRFSAERPEGSISTLTIQRTEQRDSAMYRCASSLVGGEQFFGPGTRLTVL.